These 19 T cell receptor beta chains were all obtained from the same sample, sequenced in a study of cytomegalovirus exposure and HLA in healthy donors. Use of 60 Vbeta and 13 Jbeta primers characterized the PCR. Assay: immunoSEQ multiplex PCR; the TCRdb copy retains only in-frame clones and omits some. The table counts more than 45,000 clones; 12% lies in the top ten. Sequencing was done on a sample of PBMCs. All receptors come from a woman younger than 45 in good health and CMV-seropositive.

This chain uses TRBV7-9 with TRBJ2-7; D not certain. Per germline, CDR1 SEHNR and CDR2 FQNEAQ (reference sequence). The CDR3 is 14 residues long. Trimming took 4 bases from V and 2 from J, leaving 12 bases between them. The CDR3 sequence: CASSYDTIAYEQYF. DNA of the CDR3: TGTGCCAGCAGCTACGACACCATCGCCTACGAGCAGTACTTC.

The chain joins TRBV7-6 to TRBJ1-4; D gene uncertain. The germline V gene has CDR1 SGHVS and CDR2 FNYEAQ. The CDR3 consists of 14 residues. V dropped 4 bases and J dropped 7 bases, with 13 bases sitting between them. The CDR3 is CASSSPDIGEKLFF. CDR3 in DNA: TGTGCCAGCAGCTCTCCAGACATCGGTGAAAAACTGTTTTTT.

The chain recombines TRBV5-1 with TRBJ2-1, with 10 bases matching TRBD2. The germline gives CDR1 SGHRS, CDR2 YFSETQ. The CDR3 extends over 15 amino acids. The V segment lost 3 bases and the J segment 5 bases; nucleotides outside the gene matches: 5. CDR3 DNA: TGCGCCAGCAGCTCCGGGACTAGCGAGAACAATGAGCAGTTCTTC. Translation: CASSSGTSENNEQFF.

The V and J genes are TRBV5-1 and TRBJ1-1, with TRBD1 as a possible D gene (6 bases). The V gene lost 4 bases and the J gene lost 3 bases, with 10 bases spanning the gap. Germline lookup yields CDR1 SGHRS and CDR2 YFSETQ. The CDR3 has 13 amino acids. The chain's CDR3 is CASSAGVDTEAFF. Here the CDR3 DNA reads TGCGCCAGCAGCGCAGGGGTAGACACTGAAGCTTTCTTT.

This chain joins TRBV6-5 and TRBJ1-1; the D is unclear. The CDR3 spans 13 residues. CDR1 is MNHEY and CDR2 is SVGAGI in the germline V gene. V lost 8 bases to trimming and J lost 1 base, with 11 bases between them. The CDR3 loop is CASARGPNTEAFF. CDR3 coding DNA: TGTGCCAGCGCGAGAGGGCCGAACACTGAAGCTTTCTTT.

The V call is TRBV5-1, the J call TRBJ2-5, with D possibly TRBD1 on 5 matching bases. Deletions cut 0 bases from V and 5 bases from J, with 8 bases between. Germline CDR1 SGHRS, CDR2 YFSETQ. The CDR3 covers 13 residues. CDR3 nucleotides: TGCGCCAGCAGCTTGGGGGGCGTGGAGACCCAGTACTTC. Its translation: CASSLGGVETQYF. The variable domain in full, with the rest retrieved from reference TRBV5-1 and TRBJ2-5, is KAGVTQTPRYLIKTRGQQVTLSCSPISGHRSVSWYQQTPGQGLQFLFEYFSETQRNKGNFPGRFSGRQFSNSRSEMNVSTLELGDSALYLCASSLGGVETQYFGPGTRLLVL.

The chain is built from TRBV5-6 and TRBJ2-1, with D possibly TRBD2 on 5 matching bases. Germline CDR1 is SGHDT and CDR2 is YYEEEE. The CDR3 is 16 residues long. V was shortened by 4 bases and J by 1 base, with 15 bases between the two germline ends. This chain's CDR3 is CASSRGRLNSYNEQFF. Here the CDR3 DNA reads TGTGCCAGCAGCCGGGGAAGACTGAATTCCTACAATGAGCAGTTCTTC.

The CDR3 nucleotides read TGTGCCAGCAGCTTTGGGGAGTTTGGAGGCTACACCTTC. As protein: CASSFGEFGGYTF. The rearrangement joins TRBV7-9 to TRBJ1-2; D is unresolved. The germline V and J ends were trimmed by 3 bases and 8 bases, with 13 bases remaining between them. Germline V gives CDR1 SEHNR, CDR2 FQNEAQ (reference sequence). The CDR3 runs to 13 residues.

The rearrangement uses TRBV18 and TRBJ1-4, with D possibly TRBD1 on 6 matching bases. The ends were cut back, 6 bases at V and 4 bases at J, with 15 bases in the middle. The CDR3 is 15 residues long. Germline lookup yields CDR1 KGHSH and CDR2 LQKENI. The CDR3 is CASSYRDTFNEKLFF. CDR3 DNA sequence: TGTGCCAGCTCGTACCGGGACACCTTTAATGAAAAACTGTTTTTT.

This chain connects TRBV5-1 to TRBJ2-7; TRBD2 agrees at 7 bases. This CDR3 is 15 amino acids long. Germline CDR1 reads SGHRS; CDR2 reads YFSETQ. J was trimmed by 2 bases and V by 3 bases; bases with no gene match: 8. The CDR3 region has the DNA TGCGCCAGCAGCTCAGAAGACCGGGGGGCCTACGAGCAGTACTTC. Amino acids: CASSSEDRGAYEQYF.

The chain carries TRBV4-1 and TRBJ2-1; tentatively, D is TRBD1 (5 bases). The CDR3 is made up of 15 amino acids. V lost 0 bases, J lost 9 bases, and 15 bases lay in between. The V gene's germline CDR1 is MGHRA and CDR2 YSYEKL. Written as DNA, the CDR3 is TGCGCCAGCAGCCAAGAAGCCAGGGCTGGCGGTGAGCAGTTCTTC. Translation gives CASSQEARAGGEQFF.

In DNA, the CDR3 is TGTGCCAGCAGTCCCCAGGAGGCCCAAGAGACCCAGTACTTC. Translating it yields CASSPQEAQETQYF. The chain is built from TRBV28 and TRBJ2-5, with D maybe TRBD2 (5 bases). There are 14 residues in the CDR3. CDR1 and CDR2 (germline): MDHEN, SYDVKM. Deletions cut 5 bases from V and 1 base from J, with 11 bases between.

The chain has TRBV1 and TRBJ2-3; TRBD2 is the table's D call, not checked against the DNA. TRBV1 represents a pseudogene. The CDR3 spans 17 residues. CDR3 DNA sequence: TGCACCAGCACCTCTATCTGGGGGGGGAACCTCACAGATACGCAGTATTTT. Translation gives CTSTSIWGGNLTDTQYF.

The V call is TRBV2, the J call TRBJ1-5; 8 bases line up with TRBD1. Germline CDR1 reads SNHLY; CDR2 reads FYNNEI. CDR3 size: 14 residues. Trimming took 6 bases from V and 7 from J; bases not matched to a gene: 8. The CDR3 loop reads CASSRQGLSQPQHF. The CDR3 DNA is TGTGCCAGCAGCCGACAGGGGTTGAGCCAGCCCCAGCATTTT.

In DNA form, the CDR3 reads TGTGCCAGCAGTTTATTCAGGGGTACTCGTGAAAAACTGTTTTTT. Translating it yields CASSLFRGTREKLFF. The V call is TRBV28, the J call TRBJ1-4, with D perhaps matching TRBD1 (6 bases). Germline CDR1 is MDHEN and CDR2 is SYDVKM. The length of the CDR3 is 15 residues. Trimming removed 1 base from V and 7 bases from J, with 13 bases in between.

The rearrangement links TRBV4-2 to TRBJ1-2; D may be TRBD1 (6 bases). CDR3 length equals 18 residues. Germline CDR1 is LGHNA and CDR2 is YNFKEQ. Trimming stripped 4 bases from V and 4 bases from J, with 25 bases between. This chain's CDR3 is CASSPQRLQGLGSYGYTF. CDR3 nucleotide sequence: TGTGCCAGCAGCCCGCAAAGACTACAGGGCCTAGGTAGCTATGGCTACACCTTC.

The J gene is TRBJ2-3, the V gene TRBV4-1, with 8 bases identical to TRBD2. With V trimmed by 3 bases and J by 4 bases, 9 bases remained unmatched. There are 16 residues in the CDR3. The V gene's germline CDR1 is MGHRA and CDR2 YSYEKL. The CDR3 reads CASSQSPGGLADTQYF. Written as DNA, the CDR3 is TGCGCCAGCAGCCAGAGCCCGGGGGGGCTGGCAGATACGCAGTATTTT.

This chain connects TRBV7-9 to TRBJ1-5; D remains unclear. From germline, CDR1 is SEHNR and CDR2 FQNEAQ (reference sequence). V lost 5 bases and J 0 bases, leaving 5 bases between the germline ends. CDR3 size: 13 residues. This CDR3 is CASSQYSNQPQHF. CDR3 coding DNA: TGTGCCAGCAGCCAGTATAGCAATCAGCCCCAGCATTTT.

This chain links TRBV19 with TRBJ1-1, with D perhaps TRBD1 (5 bases). Per germline, CDR1 LNHDA and CDR2 SQIVND (reference sequence). There are 14 residues in the CDR3. Trimming left V 5 bases short and J 0 bases short, with 10 bases between. The CDR3 is CASSDDRMNTEAFF. CDR3 nucleotides: TGTGCCAGTAGTGATGACAGAATGAACACTGAAGCTTTCTTT. The full variable domain, in which reference TRBV19 and TRBJ1-1 provide the parts outside the CDR3, is DGGITQSPKYLFRKEGQNVTLSCEQNLNHDAMYWYRQDPGQGLRLIYYSQIVNDFQKGDIAEGYSVSREKKESFPLTVTSAQKNPTAFYLCASSDDRMNTEAFFGQGTRLTVV.